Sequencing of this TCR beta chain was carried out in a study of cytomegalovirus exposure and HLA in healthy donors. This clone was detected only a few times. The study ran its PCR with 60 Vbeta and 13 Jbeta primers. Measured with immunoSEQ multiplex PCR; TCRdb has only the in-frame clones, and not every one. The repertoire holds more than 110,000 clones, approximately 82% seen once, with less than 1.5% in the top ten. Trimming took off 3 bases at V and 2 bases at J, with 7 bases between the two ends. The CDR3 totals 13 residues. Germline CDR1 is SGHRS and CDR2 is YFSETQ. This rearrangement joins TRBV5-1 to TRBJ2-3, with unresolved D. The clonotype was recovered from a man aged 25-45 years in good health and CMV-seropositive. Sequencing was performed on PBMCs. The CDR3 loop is CASSSGPTDTQYF. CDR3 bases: TGCGCCAGCAGCTCGGGTCCCACAGATACGCAGTATTTT.